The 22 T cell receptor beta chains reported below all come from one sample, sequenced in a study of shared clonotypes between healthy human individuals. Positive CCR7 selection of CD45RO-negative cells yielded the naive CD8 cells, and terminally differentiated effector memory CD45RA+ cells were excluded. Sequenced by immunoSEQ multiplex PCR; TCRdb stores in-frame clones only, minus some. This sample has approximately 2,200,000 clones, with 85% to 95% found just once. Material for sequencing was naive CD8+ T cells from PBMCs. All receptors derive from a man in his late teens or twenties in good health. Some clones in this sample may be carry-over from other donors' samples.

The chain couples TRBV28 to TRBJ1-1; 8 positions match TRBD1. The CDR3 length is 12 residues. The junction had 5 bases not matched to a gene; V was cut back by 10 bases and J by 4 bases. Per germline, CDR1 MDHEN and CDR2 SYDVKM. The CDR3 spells CATRDRGTEAFF. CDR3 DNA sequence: TGTGCCACCAGAGACAGGGGCACTGAAGCTTTCTTT.

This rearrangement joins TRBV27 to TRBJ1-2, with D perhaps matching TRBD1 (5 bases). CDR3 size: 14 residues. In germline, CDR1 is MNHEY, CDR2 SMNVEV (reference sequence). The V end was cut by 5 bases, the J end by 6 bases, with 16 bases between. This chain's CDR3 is CASSTDPRGDGYTF. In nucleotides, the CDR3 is TGTGCCAGCAGTACGGACCCTCGGGGCGATGGCTACACCTTC.

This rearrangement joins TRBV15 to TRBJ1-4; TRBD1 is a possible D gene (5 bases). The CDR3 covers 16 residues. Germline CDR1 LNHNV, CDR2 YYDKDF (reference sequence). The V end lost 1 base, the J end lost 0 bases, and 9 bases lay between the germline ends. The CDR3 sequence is CATSRVTGATNEKLFF. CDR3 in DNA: TGTGCCACCAGCAGAGTCACGGGGGCAACTAATGAAAAACTGTTTTTT. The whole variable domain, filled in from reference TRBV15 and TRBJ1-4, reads DAMVIQNPRYQVTQFGKPVTLSCSQTLNHNVMYWYQQKSSQAPKLLFHYYDKDFNNEADTPDNFQSRRPNTSFCFLDIRSPGLGDTAMYLCATSRVTGATNEKLFFGSGTQLSVL.

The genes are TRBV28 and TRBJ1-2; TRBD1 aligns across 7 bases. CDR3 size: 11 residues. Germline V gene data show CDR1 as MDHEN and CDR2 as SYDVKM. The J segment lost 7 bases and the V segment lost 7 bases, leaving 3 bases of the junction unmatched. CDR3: CASNQGGGYTF. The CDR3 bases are TGTGCCAGCAACCAGGGGGGTGGCTACACCTTC.

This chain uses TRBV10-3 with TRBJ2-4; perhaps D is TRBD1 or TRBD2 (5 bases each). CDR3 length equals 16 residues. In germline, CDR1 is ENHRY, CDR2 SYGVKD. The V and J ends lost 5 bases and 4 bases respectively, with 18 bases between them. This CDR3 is CAISHVRDLEKNIQYF. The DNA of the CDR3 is TGTGCCATCAGTCACGTCAGGGACCTCGAGAAAAACATTCAGTACTTC.

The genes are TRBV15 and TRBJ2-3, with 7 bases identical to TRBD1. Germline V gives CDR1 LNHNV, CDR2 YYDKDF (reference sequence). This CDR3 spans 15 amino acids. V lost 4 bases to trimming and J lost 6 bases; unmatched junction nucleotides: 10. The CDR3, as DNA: TGTGCCACCAGCATAGGGGGCTTAGGGATGGATACGCAGTATTTT. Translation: CATSIGGLGMDTQYF.

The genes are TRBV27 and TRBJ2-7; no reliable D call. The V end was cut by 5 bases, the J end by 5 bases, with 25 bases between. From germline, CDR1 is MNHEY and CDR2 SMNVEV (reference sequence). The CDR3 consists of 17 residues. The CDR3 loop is CASSPAGPQTPNHEQYF. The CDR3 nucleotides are TGTGCCAGCAGTCCCGCCGGGCCCCAGACCCCAAACCACGAGCAGTACTTC.

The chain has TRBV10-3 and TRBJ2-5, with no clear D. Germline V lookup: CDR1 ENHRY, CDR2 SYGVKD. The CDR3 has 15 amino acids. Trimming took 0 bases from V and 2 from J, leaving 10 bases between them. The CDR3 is CAISESGRLQETQYF. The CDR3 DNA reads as TGTGCCATCAGTGAGTCGGGCAGGCTACAAGAGACCCAGTACTTC.

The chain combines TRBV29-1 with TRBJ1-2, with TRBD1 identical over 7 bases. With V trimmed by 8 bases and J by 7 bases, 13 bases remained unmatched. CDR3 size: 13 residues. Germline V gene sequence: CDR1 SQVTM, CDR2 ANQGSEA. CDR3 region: CSIGIGGRFGYTF. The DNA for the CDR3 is TGCAGCATCGGAATAGGGGGCAGGTTTGGCTACACCTTC.

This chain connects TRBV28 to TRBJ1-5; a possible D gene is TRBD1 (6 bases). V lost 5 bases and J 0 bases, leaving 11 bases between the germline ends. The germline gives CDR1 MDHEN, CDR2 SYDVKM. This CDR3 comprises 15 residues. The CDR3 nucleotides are TGTGCCAGCAGTCCAGGGGCCTATAGCAATCAGCCCCAGCATTTT. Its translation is CASSPGAYSNQPQHF.

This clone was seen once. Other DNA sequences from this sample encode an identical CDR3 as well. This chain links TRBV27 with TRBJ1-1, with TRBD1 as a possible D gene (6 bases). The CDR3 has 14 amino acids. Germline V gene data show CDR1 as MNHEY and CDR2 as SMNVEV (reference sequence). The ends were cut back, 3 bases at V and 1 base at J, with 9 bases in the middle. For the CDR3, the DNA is TGTGCCAGCAGTTTCAGGGGCCCGAACACTGAAGCTTTCTTT. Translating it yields CASSFRGPNTEAFF.

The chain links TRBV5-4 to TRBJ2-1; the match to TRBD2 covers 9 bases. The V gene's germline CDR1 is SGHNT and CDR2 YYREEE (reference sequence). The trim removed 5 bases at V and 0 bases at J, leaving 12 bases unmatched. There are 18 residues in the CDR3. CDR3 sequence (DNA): TGTGCCAGCAGTTCGAAGGGGACTAGCCGGAGCTCCTACAATGAGCAGTTCTTC. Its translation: CASSSKGTSRSSYNEQFF. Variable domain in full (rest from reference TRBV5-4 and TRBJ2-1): ETGVTQSPTHLIKTRGQQVTLRCSSQSGHNTVSWYQQALGQGPQFIFQYYREEENGRGNFPPRFSGLQFPNYSSELNVNALELDDSALYLCASSSKGTSRSSYNEQFFGPGTRLTVL.

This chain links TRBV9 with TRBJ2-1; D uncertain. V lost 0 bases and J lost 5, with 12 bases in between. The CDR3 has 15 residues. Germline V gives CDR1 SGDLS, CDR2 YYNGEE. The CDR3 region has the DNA TGTGCCAGCAGCGTAGAAGGACGGTCGAACAATGAGCAGTTCTTC. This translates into CASSVEGRSNNEQFF.

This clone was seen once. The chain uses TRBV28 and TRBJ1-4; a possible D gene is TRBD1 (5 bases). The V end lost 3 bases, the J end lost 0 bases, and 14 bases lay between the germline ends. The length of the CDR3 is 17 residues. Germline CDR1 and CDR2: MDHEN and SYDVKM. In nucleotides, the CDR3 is TGTGCCAGCAGTTTCCCACACAGGTTATCAACTAATGAAAAACTGTTTTTT. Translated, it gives CASSFPHRLSTNEKLFF. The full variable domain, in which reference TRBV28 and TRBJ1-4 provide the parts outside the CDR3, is DVKVTQSSRYLVKRTGEKVFLECVQDMDHENMFWYRQDPGLGLRLIYFSYDVKMKEKGDIPEGYSVSREKKERFSLILESASTNQTSMYLCASSFPHRLSTNEKLFFGSGTQLSVL.

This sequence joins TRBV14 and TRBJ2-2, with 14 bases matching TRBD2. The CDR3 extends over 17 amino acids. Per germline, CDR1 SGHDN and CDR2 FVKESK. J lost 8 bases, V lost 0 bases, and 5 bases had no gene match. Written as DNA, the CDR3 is TGTGCCAGCAGCCAAGATCTTGGACTAGCGGGAGGAGGGGAGCTGTTTTTT. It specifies CASSQDLGLAGGGELFF.

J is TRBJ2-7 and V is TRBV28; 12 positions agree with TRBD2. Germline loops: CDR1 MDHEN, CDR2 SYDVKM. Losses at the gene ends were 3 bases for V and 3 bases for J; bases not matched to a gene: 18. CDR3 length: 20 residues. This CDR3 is CASSLVGTSGPDPPSYEQYF. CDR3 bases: TGTGCCAGCAGTTTGGTTGGGACTAGCGGGCCGGACCCCCCTAGCTACGAGCAGTACTTC.

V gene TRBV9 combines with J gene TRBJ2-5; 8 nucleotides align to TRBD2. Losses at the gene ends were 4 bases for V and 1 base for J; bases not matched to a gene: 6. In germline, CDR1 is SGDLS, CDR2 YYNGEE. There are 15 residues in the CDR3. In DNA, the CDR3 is TGTGCCAGCAGCCCGGGAGGGAGGGTCCAAGAGACCCAGTACTTC. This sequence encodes CASSPGGRVQETQYF.

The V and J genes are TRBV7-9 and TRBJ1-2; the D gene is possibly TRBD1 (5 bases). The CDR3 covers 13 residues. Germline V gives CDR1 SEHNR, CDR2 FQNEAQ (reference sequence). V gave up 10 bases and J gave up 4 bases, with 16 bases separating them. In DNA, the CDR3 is TGTGCCACAGTCTCATCCGGGGCCTATGGCTACACCTTC. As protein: CATVSSGAYGYTF.

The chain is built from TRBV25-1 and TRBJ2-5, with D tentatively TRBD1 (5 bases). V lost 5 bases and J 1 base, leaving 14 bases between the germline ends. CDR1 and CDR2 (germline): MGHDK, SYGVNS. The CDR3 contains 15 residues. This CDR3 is CASSKDSGVQETQYF. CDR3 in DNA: TGTGCCAGCAGTAAAGACAGTGGGGTCCAAGAGACCCAGTACTTC.

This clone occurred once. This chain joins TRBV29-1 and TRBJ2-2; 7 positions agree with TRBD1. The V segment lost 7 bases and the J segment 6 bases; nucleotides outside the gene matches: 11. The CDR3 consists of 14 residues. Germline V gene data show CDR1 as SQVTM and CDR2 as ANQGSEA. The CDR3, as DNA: TGCAGCGCCGCTATGACAGGGTACCCCGGGGAGCTGTTTTTT. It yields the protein CSAAMTGYPGELFF.

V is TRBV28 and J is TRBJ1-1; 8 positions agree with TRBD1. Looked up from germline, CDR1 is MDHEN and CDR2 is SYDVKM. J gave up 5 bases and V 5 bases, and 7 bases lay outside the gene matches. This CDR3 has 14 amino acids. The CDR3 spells CASSMTGAKTEAFF. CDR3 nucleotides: TGTGCCAGCAGTATGACAGGGGCAAAGACTGAAGCTTTCTTT.

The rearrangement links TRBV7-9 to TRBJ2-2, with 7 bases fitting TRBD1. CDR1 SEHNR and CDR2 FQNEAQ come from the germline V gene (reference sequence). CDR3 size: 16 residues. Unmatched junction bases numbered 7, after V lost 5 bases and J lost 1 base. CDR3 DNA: TGTGCCAGCAGCCAGGGGGAGAGGTTGAACACCGGGGAGCTGTTTTTT. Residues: CASSQGERLNTGELFF.